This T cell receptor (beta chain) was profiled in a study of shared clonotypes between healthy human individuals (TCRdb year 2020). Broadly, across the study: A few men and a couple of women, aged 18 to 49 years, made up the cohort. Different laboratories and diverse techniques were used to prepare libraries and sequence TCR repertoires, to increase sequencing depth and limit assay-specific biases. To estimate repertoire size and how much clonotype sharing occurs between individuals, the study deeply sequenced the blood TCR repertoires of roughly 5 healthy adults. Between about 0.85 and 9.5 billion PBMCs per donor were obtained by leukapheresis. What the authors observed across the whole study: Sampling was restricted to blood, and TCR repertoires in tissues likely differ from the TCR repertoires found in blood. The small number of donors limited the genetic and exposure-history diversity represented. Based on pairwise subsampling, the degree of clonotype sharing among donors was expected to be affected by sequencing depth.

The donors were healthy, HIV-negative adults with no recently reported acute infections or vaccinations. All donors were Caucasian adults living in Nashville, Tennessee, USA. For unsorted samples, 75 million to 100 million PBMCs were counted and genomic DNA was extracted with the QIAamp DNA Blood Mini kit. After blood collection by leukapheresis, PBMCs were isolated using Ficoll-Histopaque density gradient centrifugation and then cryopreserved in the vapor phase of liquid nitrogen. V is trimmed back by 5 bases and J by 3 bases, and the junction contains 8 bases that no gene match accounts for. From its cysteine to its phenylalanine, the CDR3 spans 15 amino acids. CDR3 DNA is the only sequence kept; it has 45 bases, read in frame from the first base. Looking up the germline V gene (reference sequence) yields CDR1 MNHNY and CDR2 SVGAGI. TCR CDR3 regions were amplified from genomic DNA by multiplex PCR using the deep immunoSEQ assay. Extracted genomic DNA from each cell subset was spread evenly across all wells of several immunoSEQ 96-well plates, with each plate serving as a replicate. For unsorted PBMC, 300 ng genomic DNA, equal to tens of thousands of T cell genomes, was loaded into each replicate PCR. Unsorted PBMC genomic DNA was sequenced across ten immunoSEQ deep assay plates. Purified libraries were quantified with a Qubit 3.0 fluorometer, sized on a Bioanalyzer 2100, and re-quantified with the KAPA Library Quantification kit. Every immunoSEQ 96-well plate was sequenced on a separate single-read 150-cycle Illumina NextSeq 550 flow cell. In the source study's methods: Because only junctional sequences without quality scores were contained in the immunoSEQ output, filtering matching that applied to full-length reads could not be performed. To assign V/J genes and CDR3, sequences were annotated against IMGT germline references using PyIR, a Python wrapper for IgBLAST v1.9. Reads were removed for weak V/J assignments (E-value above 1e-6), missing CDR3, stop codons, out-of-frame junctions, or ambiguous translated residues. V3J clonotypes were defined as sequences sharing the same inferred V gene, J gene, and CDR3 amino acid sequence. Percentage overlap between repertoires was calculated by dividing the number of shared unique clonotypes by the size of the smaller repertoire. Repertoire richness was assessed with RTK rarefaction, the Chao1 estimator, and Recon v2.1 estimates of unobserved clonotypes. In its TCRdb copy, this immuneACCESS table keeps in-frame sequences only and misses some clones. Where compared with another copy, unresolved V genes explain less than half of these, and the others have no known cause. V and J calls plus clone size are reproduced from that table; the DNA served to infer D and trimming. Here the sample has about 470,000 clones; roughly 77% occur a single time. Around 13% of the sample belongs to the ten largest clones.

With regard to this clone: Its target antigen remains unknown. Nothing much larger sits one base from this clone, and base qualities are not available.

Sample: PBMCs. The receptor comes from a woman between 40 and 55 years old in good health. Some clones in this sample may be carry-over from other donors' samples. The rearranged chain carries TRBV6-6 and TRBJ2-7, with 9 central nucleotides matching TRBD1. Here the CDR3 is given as CASSAQGTGNYEQYF. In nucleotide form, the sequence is TGTGCCAGCAGTGCGCAAGGGACAGGGAACTACGAGCAGTACTTC.